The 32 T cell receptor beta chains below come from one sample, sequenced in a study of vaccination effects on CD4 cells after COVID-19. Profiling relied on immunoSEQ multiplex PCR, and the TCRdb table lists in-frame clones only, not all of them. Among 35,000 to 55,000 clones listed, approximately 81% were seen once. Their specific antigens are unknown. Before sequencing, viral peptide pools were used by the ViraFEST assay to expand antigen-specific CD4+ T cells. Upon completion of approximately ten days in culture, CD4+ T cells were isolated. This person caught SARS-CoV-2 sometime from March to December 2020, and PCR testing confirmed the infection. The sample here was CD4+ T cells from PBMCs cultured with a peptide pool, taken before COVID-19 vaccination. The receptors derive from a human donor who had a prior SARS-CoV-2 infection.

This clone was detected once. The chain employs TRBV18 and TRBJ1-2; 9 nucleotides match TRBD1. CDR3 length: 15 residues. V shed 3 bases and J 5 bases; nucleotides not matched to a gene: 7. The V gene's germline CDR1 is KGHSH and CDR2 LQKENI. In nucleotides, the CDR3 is TGTGCCAGCTCACCCCCGGACAGGGGACGTTATGGCTACACCTTC. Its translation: CASSPPDRGRYGYTF.

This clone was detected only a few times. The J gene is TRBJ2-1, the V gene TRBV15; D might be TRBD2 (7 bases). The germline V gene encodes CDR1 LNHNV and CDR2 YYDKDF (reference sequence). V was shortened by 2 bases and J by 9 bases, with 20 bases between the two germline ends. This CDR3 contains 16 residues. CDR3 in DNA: TGTGCCACCAGCAGACAAGGGGGGGCGGAGGCGGGTGAGCAGTTCTTC. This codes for CATSRQGGAEAGEQFF.

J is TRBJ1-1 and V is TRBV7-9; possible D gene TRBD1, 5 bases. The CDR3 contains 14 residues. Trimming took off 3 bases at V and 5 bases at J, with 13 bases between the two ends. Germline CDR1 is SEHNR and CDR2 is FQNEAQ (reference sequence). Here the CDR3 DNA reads TGTGCCAGCAGCTTCGCAGGGTTAAAGACTGAAGCTTTCTTT. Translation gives CASSFAGLKTEAFF.

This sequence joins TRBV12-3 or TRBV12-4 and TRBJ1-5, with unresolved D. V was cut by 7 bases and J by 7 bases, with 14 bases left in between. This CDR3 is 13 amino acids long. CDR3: CASTIQSDQPQHF. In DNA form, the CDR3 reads TGTGCCAGCACTATACAGTCGGACCAGCCCCAGCATTTT.

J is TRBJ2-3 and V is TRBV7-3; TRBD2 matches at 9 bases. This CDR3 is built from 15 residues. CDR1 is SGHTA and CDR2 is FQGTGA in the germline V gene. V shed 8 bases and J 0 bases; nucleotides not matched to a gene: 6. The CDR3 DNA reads TGTGCCAGCTCCGAGCGGGGGGTTAGCACAGATACGCAGTATTTT. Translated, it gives CASSERGVSTDTQYF.

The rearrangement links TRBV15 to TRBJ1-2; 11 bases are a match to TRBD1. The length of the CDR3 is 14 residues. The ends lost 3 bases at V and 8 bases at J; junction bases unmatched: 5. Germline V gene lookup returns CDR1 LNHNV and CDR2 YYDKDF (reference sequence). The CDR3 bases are TGTGCCACCAGCAGCGGGACAGGGGGTGACGGCTACACCTTC. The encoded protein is CATSSGTGGDGYTF.

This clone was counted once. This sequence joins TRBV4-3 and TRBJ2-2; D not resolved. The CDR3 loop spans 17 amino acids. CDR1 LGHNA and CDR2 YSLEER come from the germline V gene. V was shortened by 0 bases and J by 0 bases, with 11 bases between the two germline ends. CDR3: CASSQEWVRSNTGELFF. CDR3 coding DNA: TGCGCCAGCAGCCAAGAGTGGGTTCGGTCGAACACCGGGGAGCTGTTTTTT.

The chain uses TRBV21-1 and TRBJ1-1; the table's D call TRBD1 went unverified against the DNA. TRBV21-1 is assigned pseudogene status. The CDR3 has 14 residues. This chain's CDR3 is CASSNAGDHTEAFF. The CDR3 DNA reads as TGTGCCAGCAGCAACGCAGGCGATCACACTGAAGCTTTCTTT.

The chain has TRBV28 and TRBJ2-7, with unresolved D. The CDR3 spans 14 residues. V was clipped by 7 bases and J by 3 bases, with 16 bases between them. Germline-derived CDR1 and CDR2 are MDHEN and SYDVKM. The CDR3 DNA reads TGTGCCAGCACGAGGAACCCAAAATTCTACGAGCAGTACTTC. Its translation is CASTRNPKFYEQYF.

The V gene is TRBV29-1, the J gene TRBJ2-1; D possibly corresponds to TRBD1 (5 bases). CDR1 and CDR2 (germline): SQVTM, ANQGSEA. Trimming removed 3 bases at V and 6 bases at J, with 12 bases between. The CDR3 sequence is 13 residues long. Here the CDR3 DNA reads TGCAGCGTTGAGCGAATCCAGGGCAATGAGCAGTTCTTC. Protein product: CSVERIQGNEQFF.

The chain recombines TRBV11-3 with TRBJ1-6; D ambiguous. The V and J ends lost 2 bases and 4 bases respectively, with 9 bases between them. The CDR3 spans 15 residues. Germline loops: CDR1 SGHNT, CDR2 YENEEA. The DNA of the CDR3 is TGTGCCAGCAGCTTACAGTCGGGATATAATTCACCCCTCCACTTT. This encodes CASSLQSGYNSPLHF. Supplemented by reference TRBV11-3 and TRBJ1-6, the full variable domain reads EAGVVQSPRYKIIEKKQPVAFWCNPISGHNTLYWYLQNLGQGPELLIRYENEEAVDDSQLPKDRFSAERLKGVDSTLKIQPAELGDSAVYLCASSLQSGYNSPLHFGNGTRLTVT.

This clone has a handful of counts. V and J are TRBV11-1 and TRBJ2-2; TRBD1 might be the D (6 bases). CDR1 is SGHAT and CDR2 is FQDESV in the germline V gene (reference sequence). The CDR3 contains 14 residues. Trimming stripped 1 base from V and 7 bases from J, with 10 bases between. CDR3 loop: CASSLVGALGELFF. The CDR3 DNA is TGTGCCAGCAGCTTAGTGGGGGCACTCGGGGAGCTGTTTTTT.

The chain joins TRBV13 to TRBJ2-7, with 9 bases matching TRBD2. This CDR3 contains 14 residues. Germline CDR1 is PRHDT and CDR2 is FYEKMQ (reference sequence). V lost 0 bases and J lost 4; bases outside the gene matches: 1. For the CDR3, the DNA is TGTGCCAGCAGCTTAGGGACTAGCGGATACGAGCAGTACTTC. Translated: CASSLGTSGYEQYF.

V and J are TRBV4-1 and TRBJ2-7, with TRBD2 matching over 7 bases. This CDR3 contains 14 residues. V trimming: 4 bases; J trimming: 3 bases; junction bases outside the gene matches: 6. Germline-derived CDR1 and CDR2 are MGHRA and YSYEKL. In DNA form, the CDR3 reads TGCGCCAGCAGCCTCCGAGCGGGGAACTACGAGCAGTACTTC. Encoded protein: CASSLRAGNYEQYF.

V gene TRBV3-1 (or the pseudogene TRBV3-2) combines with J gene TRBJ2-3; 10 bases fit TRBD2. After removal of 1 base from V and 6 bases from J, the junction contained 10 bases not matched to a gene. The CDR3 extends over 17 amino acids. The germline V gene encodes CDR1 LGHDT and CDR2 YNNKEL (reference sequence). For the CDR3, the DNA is TGTGCCAGCAGCCAAGGTTCCCTAGCGGGAGCACACGATACGCAGTATTTT. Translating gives CASSQGSLAGAHDTQYF.

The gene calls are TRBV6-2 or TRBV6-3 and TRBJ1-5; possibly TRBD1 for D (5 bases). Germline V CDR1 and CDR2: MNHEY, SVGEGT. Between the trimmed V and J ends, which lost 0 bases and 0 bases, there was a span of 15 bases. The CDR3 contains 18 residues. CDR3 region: CASSYSTSRGNSNQPQHF. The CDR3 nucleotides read TGTGCCAGCAGTTACTCGACGTCTCGGGGCAATAGCAATCAGCCCCAGCATTTT.

CDR3 in amino acids: CASSAGLPNSPLHF. The CDR3 DNA reads as TGCGCCAGCAGCGCTGGACTGCCGAATTCACCCCTCCACTTT. The genes are TRBV5-1 and TRBJ1-6; D is unclear. The germline gives CDR1 SGHRS, CDR2 YFSETQ. There are 14 residues in the CDR3. The V end lost 4 bases, the J end lost 7 bases, and 12 bases lay between the germline ends.

CDR3 DNA: TGTGCCAGCAGTTACGACGGGACGCACGCGTCTGAAGCTTTCTTT. Amino acid sequence: CASSYDGTHASEAFF. The chain has TRBV6-6 and TRBJ1-1; TRBD1 might be the D (5 bases). Germline V gene data show CDR1 as MNHNY and CDR2 as SVGAGI (reference sequence). V was shortened by 2 bases and J by 6 bases, with 16 bases between the two germline ends. The CDR3 runs to 15 residues.

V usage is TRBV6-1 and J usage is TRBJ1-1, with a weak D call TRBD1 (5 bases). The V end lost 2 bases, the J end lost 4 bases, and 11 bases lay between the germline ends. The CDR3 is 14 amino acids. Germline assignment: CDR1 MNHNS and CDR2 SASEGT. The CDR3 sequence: CASSESWGGTEAFF. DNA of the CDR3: TGTGCCAGCAGTGAATCGTGGGGGGGCACTGAAGCTTTCTTT.

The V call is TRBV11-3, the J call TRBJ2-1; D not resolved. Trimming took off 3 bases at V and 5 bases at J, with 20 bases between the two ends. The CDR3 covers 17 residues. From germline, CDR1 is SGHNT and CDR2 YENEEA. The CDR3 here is CASSFPSTRLGHNEQFF. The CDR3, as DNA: TGTGCCAGCAGCTTCCCTTCGACCCGCCTCGGGCACAATGAGCAGTTCTTC.

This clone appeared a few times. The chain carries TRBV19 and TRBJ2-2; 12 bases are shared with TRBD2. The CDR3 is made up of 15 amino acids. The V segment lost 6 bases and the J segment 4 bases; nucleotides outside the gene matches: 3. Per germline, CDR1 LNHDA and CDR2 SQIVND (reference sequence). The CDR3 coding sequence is TGTGCCAGTAGCAGGACTAGCGGGATCACCGGGGAGCTGTTTTTT. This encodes CASSRTSGITGELFF.

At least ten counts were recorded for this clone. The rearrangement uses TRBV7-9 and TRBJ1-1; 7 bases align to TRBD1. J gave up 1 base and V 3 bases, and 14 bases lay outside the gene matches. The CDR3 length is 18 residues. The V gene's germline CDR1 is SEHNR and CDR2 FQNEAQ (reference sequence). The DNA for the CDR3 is TGTGCCAGCAGCTTCCCCCTGGCAGGGGGGTTGGGGAACACTGAAGCTTTCTTT. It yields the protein CASSFPLAGGLGNTEAFF.

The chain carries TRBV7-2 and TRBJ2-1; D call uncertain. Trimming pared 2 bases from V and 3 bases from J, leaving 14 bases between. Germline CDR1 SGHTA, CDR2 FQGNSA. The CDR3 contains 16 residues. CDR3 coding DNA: TGTGCCAGCAGCTTATTCCGGCAGCCGAACTACAATGAGCAGTTCTTC. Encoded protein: CASSLFRQPNYNEQFF.

CDR3 sequence: CASSRYDTSGRRGVEQYF. Written as DNA, the CDR3 is TGTGCCAGCAGTCGATACGACACTAGCGGGAGAAGGGGTGTCGAGCAGTACTTC. The chain is built from TRBV28 and TRBJ2-7, with TRBD2 identical over 11 bases. The germline V gene has CDR1 MDHEN and CDR2 SYDVKM. The J segment lost 6 bases and the V segment lost 5 bases, leaving 18 bases of the junction unmatched. The CDR3 contains 18 residues.

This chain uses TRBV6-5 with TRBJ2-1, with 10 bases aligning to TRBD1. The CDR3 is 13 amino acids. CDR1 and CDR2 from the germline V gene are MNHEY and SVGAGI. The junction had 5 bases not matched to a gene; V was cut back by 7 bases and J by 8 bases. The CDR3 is CASTRDRGDEQFF. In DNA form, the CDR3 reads TGTGCCAGCACCCGGGACAGGGGTGATGAGCAGTTCTTC.

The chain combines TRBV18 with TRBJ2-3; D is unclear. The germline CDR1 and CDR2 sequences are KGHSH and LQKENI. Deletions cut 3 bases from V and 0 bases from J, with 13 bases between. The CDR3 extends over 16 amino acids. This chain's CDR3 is CASSPQAEWSTDTQYF. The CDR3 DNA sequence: TGTGCCAGCTCACCTCAGGCGGAGTGGAGCACAGATACGCAGTATTTT. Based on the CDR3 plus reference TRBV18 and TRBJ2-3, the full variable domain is NAGVMQNPRHLVRRRGQEARLRCSPMKGHSHVYWYRQLPEEGLKFMVYLQKENIIDESGMPKERFSAEFPKEGPSILRIQQVVRGDSAAYFCASSPQAEWSTDTQYFGPGTRLTVL.

Here the CDR3 reads CASSHEAGPPGRDTQYF. CDR3 coding DNA: TGTGCCAGCAGCCACGAAGCCGGGCCCCCGGGGAGAGATACGCAGTATTTT. The chain carries TRBV4-2 and TRBJ2-3, with a weak D call TRBD2 (5 bases). Germline loops: CDR1 LGHNA, CDR2 YNFKEQ. V lost 3 bases and J lost 5, with 21 bases in between. The CDR3 is made up of 17 amino acids.

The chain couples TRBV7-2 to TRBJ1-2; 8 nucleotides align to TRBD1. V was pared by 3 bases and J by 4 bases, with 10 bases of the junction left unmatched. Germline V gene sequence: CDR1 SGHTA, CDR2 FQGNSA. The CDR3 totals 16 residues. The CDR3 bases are TGTGCCAGCAGCTTCCTAGGACAGGGTAGCATCTATGGCTACACCTTC. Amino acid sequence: CASSFLGQGSIYGYTF.

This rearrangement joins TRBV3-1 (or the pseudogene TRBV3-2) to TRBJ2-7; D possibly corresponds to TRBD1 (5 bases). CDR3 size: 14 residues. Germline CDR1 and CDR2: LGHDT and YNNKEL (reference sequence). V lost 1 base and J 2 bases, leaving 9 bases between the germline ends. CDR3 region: CASSQAPGPYEQYF. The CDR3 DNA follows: TGTGCCAGCAGCCAAGCGCCAGGGCCCTACGAGCAGTACTTC.

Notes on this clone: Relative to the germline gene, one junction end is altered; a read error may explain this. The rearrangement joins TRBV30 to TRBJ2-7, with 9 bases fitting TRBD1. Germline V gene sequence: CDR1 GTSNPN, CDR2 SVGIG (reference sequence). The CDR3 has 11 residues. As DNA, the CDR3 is TGTGCCTGGACCGGGACAGGGACCCAAGCGTTC. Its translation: CAWTGTGTQAF.

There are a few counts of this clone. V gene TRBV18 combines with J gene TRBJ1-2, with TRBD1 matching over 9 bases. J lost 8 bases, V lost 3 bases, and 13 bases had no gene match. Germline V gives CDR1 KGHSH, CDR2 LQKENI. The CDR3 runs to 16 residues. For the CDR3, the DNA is TGTGCCAGCTCACCCGTGGGACAGGGTGGCGAGTGGGGCTACACCTTC. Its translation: CASSPVGQGGEWGYTF.

This CDR3 is CASSLGGGYNEQFF. CDR3 coding DNA: TGTGCCAGCAGCCTCGGGGGGGGATACAATGAGCAGTTCTTC. This chain connects TRBV7-3 to TRBJ2-1, with 8 bases lining up with TRBD2. CDR3 length: 14 residues. CDR1 and CDR2 from the germline V gene are SGHTA and FQGTGA. The junction had 4 bases not matched to a gene; V was cut back by 5 bases and J by 4 bases.